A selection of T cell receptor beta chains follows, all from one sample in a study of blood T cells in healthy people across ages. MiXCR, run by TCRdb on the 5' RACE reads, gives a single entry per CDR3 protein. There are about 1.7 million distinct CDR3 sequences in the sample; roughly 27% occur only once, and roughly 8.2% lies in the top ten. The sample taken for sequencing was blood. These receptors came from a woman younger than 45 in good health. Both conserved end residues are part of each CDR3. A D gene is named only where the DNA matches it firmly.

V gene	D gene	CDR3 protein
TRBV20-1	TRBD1	CSAQNRDRGRGTQHF
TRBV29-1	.	CSAENYRSQYF
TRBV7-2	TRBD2	CASSLSLLAGVPLGTDTQYF
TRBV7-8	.	CASSPGPGRDPYEQYF
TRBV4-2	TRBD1	CASSQDETGVDQPQHF
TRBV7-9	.	CASTSNYYGYTF
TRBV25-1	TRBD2	CASTSSGAPYEQYF
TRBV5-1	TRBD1	CASSPEGQKNQPQHF
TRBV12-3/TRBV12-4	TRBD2	CASSFRGGLETQYF
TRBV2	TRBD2	CASRALAATGELFF
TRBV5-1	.	CASSYGVSGNTIYF
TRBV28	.	CASNTQENTGELFF
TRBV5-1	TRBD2	CASSLMGLTSGGALYEQFF
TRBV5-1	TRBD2	CASSLVTSGGAHEQFF
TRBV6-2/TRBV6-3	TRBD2	CASRTSGSNEQFF
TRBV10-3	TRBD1	CAIRRDSSYGYTF
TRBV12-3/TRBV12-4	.	CASRRGQHNEQYF
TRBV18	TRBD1	CASSPDRGSQETQYF
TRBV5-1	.	CASRSGWGANYGYTF
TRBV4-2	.	CASSQRPTTDTQYF
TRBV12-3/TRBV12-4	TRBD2	CACSLAGEQFF
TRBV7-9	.	CASSSESRNTEAFF
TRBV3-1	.	CASSPLGAGVDVVQYF
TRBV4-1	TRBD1	CASRPDGDRGRGTEAFF
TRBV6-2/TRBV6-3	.	CASSPRGAYGYTF
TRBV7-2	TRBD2	CASSGGPYEQFF
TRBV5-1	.	CASSLSGSSYEQYF
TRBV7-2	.	CASSSPGTVTQFF
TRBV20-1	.	CSARDSRGQPLNTEAFF
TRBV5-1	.	CASSLRGGRETQYF
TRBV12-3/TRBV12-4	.	CASSLDRPSSGNTIYF
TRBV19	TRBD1	CASSTRGPEAFF
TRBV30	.	CAWSDGANVLTF
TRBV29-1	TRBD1	CSADRGSGGELFF
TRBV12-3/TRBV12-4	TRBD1	CASSWDRVTPADTQYF
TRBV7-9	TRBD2	CASSPTRLAGGRYNEQFF
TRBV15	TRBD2	CATSLTSGRVAKNIQYF
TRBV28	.	CATSSSYEQYF
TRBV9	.	CASSVTYTDTQYF
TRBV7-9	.	CASSLVGMDNEQFF
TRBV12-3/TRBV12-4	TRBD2	CASSSASGLAKNIQYF
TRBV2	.	CASSEVGSNQPQHF
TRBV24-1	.	CATRVGSLAFF
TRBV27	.	CASGLLGSLNEKLFF
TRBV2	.	CARGAGNSPLHF
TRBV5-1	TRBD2	CASRRSAGGYTDTQYF